The 8 T cell receptor beta chains below come from one sample, sequenced in a study of shared clonotypes between healthy human individuals. Libraries were prepared by immunoSEQ multiplex PCR; TCRdb keeps only in-frame clonotypes and omits some of them. The sample has approximately 500,000 clones, approximately 82% seen once. The sample comprised PBMCs. These receptors originate from a woman in her forties in good health. Some clones in this sample may be carry-over from other donors' samples.

The chain carries TRBV7-2 and TRBJ2-1; 7 bases are a match to TRBD1. Germline CDR1 SGHTA, CDR2 FQGNSA. This CDR3 is 12 amino acids long. V lost 4 bases and J lost 9; bases outside the gene matches: 3. CDR3 nucleotide sequence: TGTGCCAGCAGCTCCAGGGGGTTTGAGCAGTTCTTC. It translates to CASSSRGFEQFF.

The chain combines TRBV11-2 with TRBJ2-1, with TRBD1 identical over 7 bases. Germline values: CDR1 SGHAT, CDR2 FQNNGV. The CDR3 sequence is 13 residues long. The V gene end was trimmed by 5 bases and the J gene end by 4 bases; junction bases not matched to a gene: 2. This CDR3 reads CASSPGQYNEQFF. The CDR3 nucleotides read TGTGCCAGCAGCCCGGGACAGTACAATGAGCAGTTCTTC.

Only a few counts were recorded for this clone. Different DNA sequences within this sample yield the same CDR3. This rearrangement joins TRBV19 to TRBJ1-5; no firm D call. The CDR3 has 14 amino acids. The germline V and J ends were trimmed by 2 bases and 4 bases, with 9 bases remaining between them. Per the germline V gene, CDR1 is LNHDA and CDR2 is SQIVND (reference sequence). The CDR3 is CASSIRGGNQPQHF. CDR3 coding DNA: TGTGCCAGTAGTATACGGGGAGGGAATCAGCCCCAGCATTTT.

The J gene is TRBJ2-2, the V gene TRBV5-1; 11 bases fit TRBD1. The CDR3 contains 15 residues. CDR1 SGHRS and CDR2 YFSETQ come from the germline V gene. J gave up 4 bases and V 4 bases, and 3 bases lay outside the gene matches. CDR3 sequence reads: CASSGGQGVTGELFF. The CDR3 nucleotides read TGCGCCAGCAGCGGGGGACAGGGGGTCACCGGGGAGCTGTTTTTT.

The CDR3 coding sequence is TGTGCCAGCAGTGAAACGGCCGGAGGGGCCAACGTCCTGACTTTC. Translation gives CASSETAGGANVLTF. The rearrangement links TRBV2 to TRBJ2-6; D unresolved. There are 15 residues in the CDR3. Germline V CDR1 and CDR2: SNHLY, FYNNEI. V gave up 2 bases and J gave up 4 bases, with 9 bases separating them.

This chain links TRBV14 with TRBJ2-5; D possibly corresponds to TRBD2 (5 bases). The V gene lost 2 bases and the J gene lost 5 bases, with 18 bases spanning the gap. The CDR3 contains 16 residues. Germline V CDR1 and CDR2: SGHDN, FVKESK. The chain's CDR3 is CASSQRLAPPGETQYF. The CDR3 nucleotides are TGTGCCAGCAGCCAACGGCTAGCCCCCCCCGGGGAGACCCAGTACTTC.

This clone has only a few counts. The rearrangement joins TRBV2 to TRBJ1-2, with no clear D. The CDR3 has 12 amino acids. Trimming stripped 4 bases from V and 5 bases from J, with 8 bases between. Germline assignment: CDR1 SNHLY and CDR2 FYNNEI. CDR3: CASSGSLYGYTF. The CDR3 DNA sequence: TGTGCCAGCAGTGGGTCCTTGTATGGCTACACCTTC. Together with reference TRBV2 and TRBJ1-2, the CDR3 gives the full variable domain: EPEVTQTPSHQVTQMGQEVILRCVPISNHLYFYWYRQILGQKVEFLVSFYNNEISEKSEIFDDQFSVERPDGSNFTLKIRSTKLEDSAMYFCASSGSLYGYTFGSGTRLTVV.

The J gene is TRBJ1-1, the V gene TRBV6-5; perhaps TRBD1 as D (5 bases). The CDR3 runs 11 residues. Germline V gene sequence: CDR1 MNHEY, CDR2 SVGAGI. Trimming left V 10 bases short and J 7 bases short, with 13 bases between. CDR3: CATRALLEAFF. CDR3 DNA sequence: TGTGCCACCAGGGCATTGCTTGAAGCTTTCTTT.